The subject of this entry is one T cell receptor beta chain. This sample is part of a study of blood T cell repertoires in COVID-19. Turning to the study itself: Collection of acute and convalescent COVID-19 samples took place in the United States, Italy and Spain. T cells, B-cell-depleted T cells, or PBMCs supplied cDNA or gDNA.

Across about two dozen US areas, participants ranged in age from about 18 to 90 years. The CDR3 is 15 residues long. V was clipped by 7 bases and J by 0 bases, with 14 bases between them. Germline-derived CDR1 and CDR2 are SGHDT and YYEEEE. Methods used by the authors: Estimation of nucleated cell counts relied on the amplification of reference gene primers. Assay: immunoSEQ multiplex PCR; the TCRdb copy retains only in-frame clones and omits some. V, J and clone size were drawn from that table, and D and trimming were deduced from the DNA. Of around 250,000 clones detected, about 89% appear once; the ten largest clones hold more than 1%.

The sequenced sample was PBMCs or T cells enriched from blood (not recorded which). The chain joins TRBV5-6 to TRBJ1-5; unclear D gene. The sequence was obtained from a human donor in a cohort exposed to, infected with or recovered from COVID-19 (not recorded which). The donor label of this sample is uncertain. CDR3: CASADLGVSNQPQHF. CDR3 sequence (DNA): TGTGCCAGCGCCGATCTGGGAGTTAGCAATCAGCCCCAGCATTTT.